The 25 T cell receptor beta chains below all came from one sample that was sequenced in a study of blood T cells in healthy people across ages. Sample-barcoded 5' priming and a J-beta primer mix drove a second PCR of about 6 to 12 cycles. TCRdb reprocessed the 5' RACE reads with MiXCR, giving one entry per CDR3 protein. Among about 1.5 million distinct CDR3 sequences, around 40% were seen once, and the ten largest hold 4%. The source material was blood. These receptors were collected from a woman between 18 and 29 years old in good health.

CDR3 residues: CASSLGVTYYGYTF. DNA of the CDR3: TGTGCCAGCAGCTTAGGCGTCACTTACTATGGCTACACCTTC. The chain couples TRBV7-9 to TRBJ1-2; unclear D gene. The CDR3 consists of 14 residues. V lost 1 base, J lost 3 bases, and 9 bases lay in between. Germline CDR1 is SEHNR and CDR2 is FQNEAQ (reference sequence).

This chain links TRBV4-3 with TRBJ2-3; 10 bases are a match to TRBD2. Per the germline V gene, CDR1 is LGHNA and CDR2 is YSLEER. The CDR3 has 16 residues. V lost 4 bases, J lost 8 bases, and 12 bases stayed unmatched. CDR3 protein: CASSLRLAGVEGTQYF. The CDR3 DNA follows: TGCGCCAGCAGCCTGAGGCTAGCGGGGGTCGAAGGTACGCAGTATTTT.

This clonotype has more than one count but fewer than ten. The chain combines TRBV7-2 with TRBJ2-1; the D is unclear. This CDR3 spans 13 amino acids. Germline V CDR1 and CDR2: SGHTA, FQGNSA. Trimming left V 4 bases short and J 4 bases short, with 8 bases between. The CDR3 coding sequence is TGTGCCAGCAGCTCATCTAGATACAATGAGCAGTTCTTC. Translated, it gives CASSSSRYNEQFF.

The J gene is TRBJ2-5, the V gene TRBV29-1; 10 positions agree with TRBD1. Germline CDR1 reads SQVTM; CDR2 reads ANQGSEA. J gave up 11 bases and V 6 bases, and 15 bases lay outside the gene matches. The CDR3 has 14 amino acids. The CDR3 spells CSVGLGQGFNEQYF. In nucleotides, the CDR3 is TGCAGCGTGGGCCTGGGACAGGGGTTTAACGAACAGTACTTC.

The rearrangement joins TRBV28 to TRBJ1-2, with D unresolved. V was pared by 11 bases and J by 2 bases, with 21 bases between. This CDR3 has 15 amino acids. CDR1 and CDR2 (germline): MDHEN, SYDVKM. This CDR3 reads CAGKLADTWNYGYTF. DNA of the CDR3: TGTGCCGGCAAACTCGCCGACACCTGGAACTATGGCTACACCTTC.

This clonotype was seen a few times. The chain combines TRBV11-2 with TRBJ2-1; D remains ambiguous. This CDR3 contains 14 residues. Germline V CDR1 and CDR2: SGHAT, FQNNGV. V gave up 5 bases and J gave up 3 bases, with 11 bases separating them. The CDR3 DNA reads TGTGCCAGCAGCCCTCACCCGAGCTACAATGAGCAGTTCTTC. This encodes CASSPHPSYNEQFF.

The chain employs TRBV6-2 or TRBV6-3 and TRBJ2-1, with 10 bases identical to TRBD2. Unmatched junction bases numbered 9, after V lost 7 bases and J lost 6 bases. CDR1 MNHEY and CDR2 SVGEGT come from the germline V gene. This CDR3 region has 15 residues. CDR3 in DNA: TGTGCCAGCAAACCAGCGGGAGGGCCAGGCAATGAGCAGTTCTTC. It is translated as CASKPAGGPGNEQFF.

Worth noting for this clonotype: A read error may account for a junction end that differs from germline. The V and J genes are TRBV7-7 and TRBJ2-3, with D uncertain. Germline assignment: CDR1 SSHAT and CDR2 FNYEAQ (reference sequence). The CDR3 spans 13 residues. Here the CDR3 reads CASSSYLGDTQYF. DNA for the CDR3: TGTGCTAGCAGCTCGTACCTCGGGGATACGCAGTATTTT.

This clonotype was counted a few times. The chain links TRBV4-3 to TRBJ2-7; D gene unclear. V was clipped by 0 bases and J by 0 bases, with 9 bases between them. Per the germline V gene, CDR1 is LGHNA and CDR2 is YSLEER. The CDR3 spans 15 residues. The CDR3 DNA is TGCGCCAGCAGCCAAGACTGGCGGAGCTCCTACGAGCAGTACTTC. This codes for CASSQDWRSSYEQYF.

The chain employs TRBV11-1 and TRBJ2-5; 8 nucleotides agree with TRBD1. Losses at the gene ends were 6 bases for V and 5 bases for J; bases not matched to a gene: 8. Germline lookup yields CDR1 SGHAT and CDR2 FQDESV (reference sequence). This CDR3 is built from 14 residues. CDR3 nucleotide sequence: TGTGCCAGCAGACGACAGGGGCCATCGGAGACCCAGTACTTC. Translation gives CASRRQGPSETQYF. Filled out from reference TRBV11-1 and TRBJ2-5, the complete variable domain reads EAEVAQSPRYKITEKSQAVAFWCDPISGHATLYWYRQILGQGPELLVQFQDESVVDDSQLPKDRFSAERLKGVDSTLKIQPAELGDSAMYLCASRRQGPSETQYFGPGTRLLVL.

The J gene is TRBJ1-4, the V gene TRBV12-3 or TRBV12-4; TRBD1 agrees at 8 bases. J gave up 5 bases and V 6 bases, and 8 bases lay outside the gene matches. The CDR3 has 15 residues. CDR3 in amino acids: CASSLKDRANEKLFF. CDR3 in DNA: TGTGCCAGCAGCCTCAAGGACAGGGCAAATGAAAAACTGTTTTTT.

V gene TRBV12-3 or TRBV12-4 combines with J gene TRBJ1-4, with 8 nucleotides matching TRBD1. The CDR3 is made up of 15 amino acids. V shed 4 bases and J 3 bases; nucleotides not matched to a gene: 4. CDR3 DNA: TGTGCCAGCAGTTACCAGGGGGCATCTAATGAAAAACTGTTTTTT. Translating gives CASSYQGASNEKLFF.

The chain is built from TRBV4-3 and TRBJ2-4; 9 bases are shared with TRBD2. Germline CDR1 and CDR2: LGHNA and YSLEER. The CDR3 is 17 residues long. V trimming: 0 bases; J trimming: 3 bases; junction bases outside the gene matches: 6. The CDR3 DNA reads TGCGCCAGCAGCCAAGAAGGTAGCGGGGGATTCAAAAACATTCAGTACTTC. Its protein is CASSQEGSGGFKNIQYF.

CDR3 in amino acids: CSAPRRGGGRYSTDTQYF. The CDR3 DNA is TGCAGTGCCCCCCGAAGGGGTGGGGGTCGATATAGCACAGATACGCAGTATTTT. The chain combines TRBV20-1 with TRBJ2-3; perhaps D is TRBD1 or TRBD2 (5 bases each). This CDR3 region has 18 residues. V dropped 6 bases and J dropped 0 bases, with 25 bases sitting between them. Germline V gene sequence: CDR1 DFQATT, CDR2 SNEGSKA (reference sequence).

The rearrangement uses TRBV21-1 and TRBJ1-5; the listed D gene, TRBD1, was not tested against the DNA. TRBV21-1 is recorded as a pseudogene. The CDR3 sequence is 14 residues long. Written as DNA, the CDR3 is TGTGCCAGCACCAACGGACAGTGGCAATCAGCCCCAGCATTT. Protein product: CASTNGQWQSAPAF.

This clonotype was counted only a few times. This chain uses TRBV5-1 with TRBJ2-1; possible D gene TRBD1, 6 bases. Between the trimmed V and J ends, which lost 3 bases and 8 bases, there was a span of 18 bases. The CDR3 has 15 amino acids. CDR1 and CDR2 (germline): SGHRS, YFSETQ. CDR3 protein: CASSSVGQLSDEQFF. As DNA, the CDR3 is TGCGCCAGCAGCTCAGTGGGACAATTGAGCGATGAGCAGTTCTTC.

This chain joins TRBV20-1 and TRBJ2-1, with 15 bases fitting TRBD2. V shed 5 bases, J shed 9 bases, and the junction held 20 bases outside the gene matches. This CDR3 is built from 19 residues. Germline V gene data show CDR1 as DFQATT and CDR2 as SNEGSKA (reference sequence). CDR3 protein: CSACDPHLSGTSGRFEQFF. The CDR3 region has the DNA TGCAGTGCTTGCGACCCCCACTTGTCCGGGACTAGCGGGAGGTTTGAGCAGTTCTTC.

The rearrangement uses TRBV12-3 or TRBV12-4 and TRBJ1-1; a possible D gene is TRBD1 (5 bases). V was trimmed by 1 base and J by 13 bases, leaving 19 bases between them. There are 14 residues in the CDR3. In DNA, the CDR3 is TGTGCCAGCAGTTTAGGTTCCAGGGTGAAGTACGTTTTCTTT. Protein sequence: CASSLGSRVKYVFF.

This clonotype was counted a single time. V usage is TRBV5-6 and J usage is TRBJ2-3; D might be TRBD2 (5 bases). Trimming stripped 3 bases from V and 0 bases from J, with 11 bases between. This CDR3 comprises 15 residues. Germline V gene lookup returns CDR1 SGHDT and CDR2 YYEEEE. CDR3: CASSSLTKSTDTQYF. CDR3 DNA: TGTGCCAGCAGCTCTCTGACTAAAAGCACAGATACGCAGTATTTT.

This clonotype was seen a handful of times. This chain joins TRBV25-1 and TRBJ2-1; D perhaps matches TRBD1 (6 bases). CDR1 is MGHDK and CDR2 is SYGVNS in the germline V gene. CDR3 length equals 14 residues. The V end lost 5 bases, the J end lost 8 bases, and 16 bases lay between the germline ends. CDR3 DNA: TGTGCCAGCAGTCTCCAGGGGCAGGTTCATGAGCAGTTCTTC. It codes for CASSLQGQVHEQFF. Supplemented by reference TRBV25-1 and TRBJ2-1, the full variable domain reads EADIYQTPRYLVIGTGKKITLECSQTMGHDKMYWYQQDPGMELHLIHYSYGVNSTEKGDLSSESTVSRIRTEHFPLTLESARPSHTSQYLCASSLQGQVHEQFFGPGTRLTVL.

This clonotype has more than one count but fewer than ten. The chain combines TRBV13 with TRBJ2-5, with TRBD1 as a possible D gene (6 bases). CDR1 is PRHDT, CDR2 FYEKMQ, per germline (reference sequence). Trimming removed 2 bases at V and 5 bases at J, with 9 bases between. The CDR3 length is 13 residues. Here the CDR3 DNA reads TGTGCCAGCAGCTTAAAGGGGGAGGAGACCCAGTACTTC. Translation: CASSLKGEETQYF.

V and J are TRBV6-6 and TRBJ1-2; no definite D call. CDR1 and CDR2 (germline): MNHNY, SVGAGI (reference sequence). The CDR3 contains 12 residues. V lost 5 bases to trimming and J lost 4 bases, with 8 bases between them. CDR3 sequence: CASSKVLYGYTF. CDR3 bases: TGTGCCAGCAGTAAAGTCCTCTATGGCTACACCTTC.

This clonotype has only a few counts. The CDR3 spells CASSPDRITYNEQFF. The DNA of the CDR3 is TGTGCCAGCAGTCCCGACAGGATAACCTACAATGAGCAGTTCTTC. The V gene is TRBV28, the J gene TRBJ2-1, with TRBD1 as a possible D gene (6 bases). With 5 bases removed from V and 2 bases from J, the gap between germline ends came to 13 bases. From germline, CDR1 is MDHEN and CDR2 SYDVKM. The CDR3 consists of 15 residues.

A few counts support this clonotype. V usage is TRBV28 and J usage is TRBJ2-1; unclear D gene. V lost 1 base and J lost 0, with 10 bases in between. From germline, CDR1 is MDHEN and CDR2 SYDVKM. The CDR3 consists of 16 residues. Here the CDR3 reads CASSLSQPSSYNEQFF. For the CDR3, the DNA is TGTGCCAGCAGTTTATCACAACCGAGCTCCTACAATGAGCAGTTCTTC.

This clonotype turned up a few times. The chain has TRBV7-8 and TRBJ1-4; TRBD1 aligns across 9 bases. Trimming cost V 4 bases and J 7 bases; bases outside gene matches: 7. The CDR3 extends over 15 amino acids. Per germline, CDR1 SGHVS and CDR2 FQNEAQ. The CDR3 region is CASSSGQGFVEKLFF. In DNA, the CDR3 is TGTGCCAGCAGCTCAGGACAGGGGTTCGTTGAAAAACTGTTTTTT.